This is a list of T cell receptor beta chains from one sample in a study of blood T cell repertoires in COVID-19. Assay: immunoSEQ multiplex PCR; the TCRdb copy retains only in-frame clones and omits some. The repertoire holds some 200,000 clones, with 70% to 90% as singletons. The sequencing sample was made of peripheral blood. Receptors originate from a man aged 50 to 59 who had recovered from COVID-19. CDR3s include the opening cysteine and the closing phenylalanine or tryptophan. A D gene is named only where the DNA matches it firmly. Not all rows give a size; the values are once, few, many and, for expanded clones, a class.

DNA,CDR3,V,size,D,J
TGCGCCAGCAGCCCGACAGTAATAGACACTGAAGCTTTCTTT,CASSPTVIDTEAFF,TRBV5-1,-,-,TRBJ1-1
TGTGCCAGCAGCTTGTTTCCACAGGGACAAGAGACCCAGTACTTC,CASSLFPQGQETQYF,TRBV7-9,-,-,TRBJ2-5
TGTGCCAGCAGCGCGACCGGGACTAGCGCAAACAATGAGCAGTTCTTC,CASSATGTSANNEQFF,TRBV7-2,-,TRBD2,TRBJ2-1
TGTGCCAGCACCCCGGGGGTTGGCAATCAGCCCCAGCATTTT,CASTPGVGNQPQHF,TRBV6-5,-,-,TRBJ1-5
TGCGCCAGCAGCTTGGACGGGACAGGCAAGGGCTACACCTTC,CASSLDGTGKGYTF,TRBV5-1,-,TRBD1,TRBJ1-2
TGTGCCAGCACCACCTGGCAGGGCAACACTGAAGCTTTCTTT,CASTTWQGNTEAFF,TRBV7-9,-,-,TRBJ1-1
TGTGCCAGCAGCCAAGATCCGGGGGGTGGCACAGATACGCAGTATTTT,CASSQDPGGGTDTQYF,TRBV3-1/TRBV3-2,-,TRBD2,TRBJ2-3
TGTGCCACCAGCAGAGATTGGGCTAGCGGGAGGGTTACCGGGGAGCTGTTTTTT,CATSRDWASGRVTGELFF,TRBV15,-,TRBD2,TRBJ2-2
TGTGCCAGCACACTGGGCACTAGCAACAATGAGCAGTTCTTC,CASTLGTSNNEQFF,TRBV13,-,-,TRBJ2-1
TGTGCCAGCAGTTACGGCGGGACAGGGGATAGGGAGCAGTACTTC,CASSYGGTGDREQYF,TRBV6-5,-,TRBD1,TRBJ2-7
TGTGCCAGCAGCTTAGCTAGCGGGCGATACAATGAGCAGTTCTTC,CASSLASGRYNEQFF,TRBV7-9,-,TRBD2,TRBJ2-1
TGTGCCAGCAGTGTGACAGGGGGCCCCCTACGAGAGCAGTACTTC,CASSVTGGPLREQYF,TRBV2,few,TRBD1,TRBJ2-7
TGCGCCAGCAGCCTCGGGACTAGCGGGAGCTACACAGATACGCAGTATTTT,CASSLGTSGSYTDTQYF,TRBV5-1,-,TRBD2,TRBJ2-3
TGCGCCAGCAGCGGTATCAGGGGGCGAAACACTGAAGCTTTCTTT,CASSGIRGRNTEAFF,TRBV5-1,once,TRBD1,TRBJ1-1
TGCGCCAGCAGCTTGGGCCCCGGGACAGGGAGTGGTTCTGGAAACACCATATATTTT,CASSLGPGTGSGSGNTIYF,TRBV5-1,-,TRBD1,TRBJ1-3
TGTGCCACCACCTACGACAGGGGTTACTATGGCTACACCTTC,CATTYDRGYYGYTF,TRBV15,-,TRBD1,TRBJ1-2